These 5 T cell receptor beta chains were all obtained from the same sample, sequenced in a study of T cells after posttransplantation cyclophosphamide. Assay used: immunoSEQ multiplex PCR; TCRdb lists only in-frame clones, some missing. Singletons are absent from the sample, which has 40,000 to 55,000 clones. The sample consisted of PBMCs. Receptor source: a man between 35 and 55 years old in good health, CMV-negative, and a related stem cell transplant donor.

This clone was detected many times. Here the CDR3 reads CASSSDRGSYNEQFF. As DNA, the CDR3 is TGTGCCAGCAGTTCCGACAGGGGTTCCTACAATGAGCAGTTCTTC. The rearrangement uses TRBV27 and TRBJ2-1; 8 nucleotides match TRBD1. This CDR3 is built from 15 residues. The V gene's germline CDR1 is MNHEY and CDR2 SMNVEV (reference sequence). The J segment lost 1 base and the V segment lost 4 bases, leaving 3 bases of the junction unmatched.

V gene TRBV11-2 combines with J gene TRBJ2-1; 8 bases are shared with TRBD1. The CDR3 totals 17 residues. Germline loops: CDR1 SGHAT, CDR2 FQNNGV. The trim removed 1 base at V and 1 base at J, leaving 6 bases unmatched. The CDR3 nucleotides are TGTGCCAGCAGCTTAGTCCAAAGGACAGGGTCCTACAATGAGCAGTTCTTC. Translating gives CASSLVQRTGSYNEQFF.

This clone was picked up many times. The chain recombines TRBV5-1 with TRBJ1-3; D uncertain. Germline-derived CDR1 and CDR2 are SGHRS and YFSETQ. This CDR3 is built from 15 residues. With 0 bases removed from V and 6 bases from J, the gap between germline ends came to 13 bases. CDR3 loop: CASSLEGVRENTIYF. The CDR3 DNA is TGCGCCAGCAGCTTGGAAGGAGTTCGAGAAAACACCATATATTTT.

In its sample, this clone was seen many times. The V gene is TRBV6-1, the J gene TRBJ1-1; 7 bases map to TRBD1. There are 14 residues in the CDR3. CDR1 is MNHNS and CDR2 is SASEGT in the germline V gene. V lost 7 bases to trimming and J lost 5 bases; unmatched junction nucleotides: 10. CDR3 in amino acids: CASTPTGRNTEAFF. In nucleotides, the CDR3 is TGTGCCAGCACCCCGACAGGGAGGAATACTGAAGCTTTCTTT.

The CDR3 DNA reads TGTGCCAGCAGCTTAAGAGGAATAGAGACAGATACGCAGTATTTT. The encoded protein is CASSLRGIETDTQYF. The chain uses TRBV7-3 and TRBJ2-3; D gene uncertain. Trimming removed 1 base from V and 3 bases from J, with 11 bases in between. Germline lookup yields CDR1 SGHTA and CDR2 FQGTGA. There are 15 residues in the CDR3.